The 17 T cell receptor beta chains reported below all come from one sample, sequenced in a study of a mutant IDH1 vaccine in newly diagnosed glioma. The antigens for these receptors are not known. Time point reported: week 35, safety follow-up. The investigators gave 300 ug of mutant IDH1 20-mer peptide in each vaccine dose, together with topical imiquimod. Measured with immunoSEQ multiplex PCR; TCRdb has only the in-frame clones, and not every one. The table lists tens of thousands of clones, more than 80% of them singletons, with approximately 1.6% in the top ten. Source: PBMCs, taken from a glioma patient whose treatment included an IDH1 peptide vaccine. The receptors shown here come from a man aged 35 to 55 with glioma.

This chain connects TRBV10-3 to TRBJ2-3; tentatively, D is TRBD2 (7 bases). CDR1 is ENHRY, CDR2 SYGVKD, per germline. This CDR3 has 14 amino acids. Trimming cost V 10 bases and J 1 base, with 15 bases left between them. The CDR3 nucleotides read TGTGCCACCGGCACGGGGGGCGGCACAGATACGCAGTATTTT. The encoded protein is CATGTGGGTDTQYF.

This rearrangement joins TRBV6-5 to TRBJ1-2; 8 nucleotides align to TRBD1. The ends lost 0 bases at V and 8 bases at J; junction bases unmatched: 5. Looked up from germline, CDR1 is MNHEY and CDR2 is SVGAGI. The CDR3 has 14 amino acids. The CDR3 nucleotides read TGTGCCAGCAGTTACTCTGGACAGGGCAAGGGCTACACCTTC. This gives the protein CASSYSGQGKGYTF.

V and J are TRBV19 and TRBJ2-1; the D call may be TRBD1 or TRBD2 (5 bases each). With 1 base removed from V and 6 bases from J, the gap between germline ends came to 7 bases. CDR3 length equals 13 residues. Germline V gives CDR1 LNHDA, CDR2 SQIVND (reference sequence). CDR3 DNA sequence: TGTGCCAGTAGTATAGTGAGGGGCAATGAGCAGTTCTTC. Protein sequence: CASSIVRGNEQFF. Based on the CDR3 plus reference TRBV19 and TRBJ2-1, the full variable domain is DGGITQSPKYLFRKEGQNVTLSCEQNLNHDAMYWYRQDPGQGLRLIYYSQIVNDFQKGDIAEGYSVSREKKESFPLTVTSAQKNPTAFYLCASSIVRGNEQFFGPGTRLTVL.

The rearrangement links TRBV7-2 to TRBJ1-1, with D tentatively TRBD1 (5 bases). The CDR3 is 13 residues long. The germline V and J ends were trimmed by 3 bases and 8 bases, with 13 bases remaining between them. The V gene's germline CDR1 is SGHTA and CDR2 FQGNSA. The CDR3 nucleotides read TGTGCCAGCAGCTTTTTTCGGGGGAGCGAAGCTTTCTTT. Its protein is CASSFFRGSEAFF.

The J gene is TRBJ1-2, the V gene TRBV28, with D uncertain. Trimming pared 4 bases from V and 4 bases from J, leaving 10 bases between. The CDR3 length is 13 residues. In germline, CDR1 is MDHEN, CDR2 SYDVKM. Here the CDR3 reads CASSSEGGYGYTF. The CDR3 nucleotides are TGTGCCAGCAGTTCTGAGGGTGGCTATGGCTACACCTTC.

This clone was counted a single time. This chain uses TRBV7-9 with TRBJ1-1, with D perhaps matching TRBD1 (5 bases). Trimming stripped 5 bases from V and 5 bases from J, with 9 bases between. Germline V CDR1 and CDR2: SEHNR, FQNEAQ (reference sequence). The CDR3 spans 12 residues. The CDR3 nucleotides read TGTGCCAGCAGCCTAGGGGTGACTGAAGCTTTCTTT. It is translated as CASSLGVTEAFF.

This clone came up a few times. The rearrangement links TRBV6-1 to TRBJ1-2; 11 bases match TRBD1. Trimming at V came to 4 bases and at J to 0 bases, leaving 4 bases not matched to a gene. Germline V gene sequence: CDR1 MNHNS, CDR2 SASEGT. The CDR3 has 16 amino acids. CDR3 sequence reads: CASSAGQGAANYGYTF. The CDR3 DNA reads as TGTGCCAGCAGTGCCGGACAGGGGGCCGCTAACTATGGCTACACCTTC.

The chain is built from TRBV7-2 and TRBJ1-4, with D possibly matching TRBD1 (6 bases). V gave up 7 bases and J gave up 5 bases, with 11 bases separating them. Germline V gene lookup returns CDR1 SGHTA and CDR2 FQGNSA. CDR3 size: 13 residues. The CDR3 loop reads CASIRGPNEKLFF. CDR3 sequence (DNA): TGTGCCAGCATCCGGGGGCCCAATGAAAAACTGTTTTTT. The entire variable domain, with the rest obtained from reference TRBV7-2 and TRBJ1-4, is as follows: GAGVSQSPSNKVTEKGKDVELRCDPISGHTALYWYRQSLGQGLEFLIYFQGNSAPDKSGLPSDRFSAERTGGSVSTLTIQRTQQEDSAVYLCASIRGPNEKLFFGSGTQLSVL.

The genes are TRBV7-2 and TRBJ2-1; D is possibly TRBD2 (6 bases). This CDR3 has 18 residues. The germline CDR1 and CDR2 sequences are SGHTA and FQGNSA. The V end lost 5 bases, the J end lost 0 bases, and 20 bases lay between the germline ends. The CDR3 DNA reads TGTGCCAGCAGCCGTGGGGGTCTACGAGCGGGCTCCTACAATGAGCAGTTCTTC. Residues: CASSRGGLRAGSYNEQFF.

V and J are TRBV19 and TRBJ1-3; TRBD1 is a possible D gene (5 bases). Trimming removed 2 bases from V and 2 bases from J, with 16 bases in between. Germline CDR1 reads LNHDA; CDR2 reads SQIVND (reference sequence). This CDR3 has 17 amino acids. CDR3 nucleotide sequence: TGTGCCAGTAGTATAAAATCGGGACCTGGGCCTGGAAACACCATATATTTT. This encodes CASSIKSGPGPGNTIYF.

The genes are TRBV13 and TRBJ1-3; D might be TRBD1 (5 bases). The CDR3 sequence is 17 residues long. V was trimmed by 3 bases and J by 0 bases, leaving 15 bases between them. Germline assignment: CDR1 PRHDT and CDR2 FYEKMQ (reference sequence). CDR3: CASSLGSQGYSGNTIYF. The DNA for the CDR3 is TGTGCCAGCAGCTTGGGTTCGCAGGGATACTCTGGAAACACCATATATTTT.

In DNA, the CDR3 is TGTGCCATCAGTGCTACGACTAGCGGGCTCCAAGAGACCCAGTACTTC. Encoded protein: CAISATTSGLQETQYF. The chain links TRBV10-3 to TRBJ2-5, with TRBD2 identical over 10 bases. Germline V gene data show CDR1 as ENHRY and CDR2 as SYGVKD. V lost 4 bases and J lost 1; bases outside the gene matches: 6. The CDR3 is made up of 16 amino acids.

The CDR3, as DNA: TGTGCCAGCAGTGAACCGGGACTAGCGTCTAAAGAGACCCAGTACTTC. Translating it yields CASSEPGLASKETQYF. The rearrangement joins TRBV25-1 to TRBJ2-5; 10 nucleotides agree with TRBD2. The CDR3 sequence is 16 residues long. CDR1 and CDR2 from the germline V gene are MGHDK and SYGVNS. Unmatched junction bases numbered 6, after V lost 2 bases and J lost 3 bases.

The chain couples TRBV2 to TRBJ1-1; the D is unclear. Trimming took 4 bases from V and 6 from J, leaving 9 bases between them. Germline CDR1 and CDR2: SNHLY and FYNNEI. The CDR3 contains 12 residues. The CDR3 here is CASSAGRAEAFF. In nucleotides, the CDR3 is TGTGCCAGCAGTGCGGGGAGGGCTGAAGCTTTCTTT.

The rearrangement links TRBV19 to TRBJ1-2; 8 bases are a match to TRBD1. V shed 4 bases and J 7 bases; nucleotides not matched to a gene: 11. The germline CDR1 and CDR2 sequences are LNHDA and SQIVND (reference sequence). The CDR3 totals 15 residues. The CDR3 reads CASSTSDRAFRGYTF. CDR3 DNA: TGTGCCAGTAGTACCTCGGACAGGGCATTCCGTGGCTACACCTTC.

This chain links TRBV7-9 with TRBJ2-5, with 8 bases that match TRBD2. The CDR3 extends over 14 amino acids. Losses at the gene ends were 5 bases for V and 2 bases for J; bases not matched to a gene: 4. The germline CDR1 and CDR2 sequences are SEHNR and FQNEAQ (reference sequence). The CDR3 sequence is CASSRAGGQETQYF. The DNA for the CDR3 is TGTGCCAGCAGCCGGGCGGGGGGACAAGAGACCCAGTACTTC.

The chain employs TRBV28 and TRBJ1-5; D unresolved. The CDR3 has 14 residues. The germline gives CDR1 MDHEN, CDR2 SYDVKM. V dropped 3 bases and J dropped 5 bases, with 11 bases sitting between them. CDR3 sequence reads: CASSFSVGDQPQHF. Here the CDR3 DNA reads TGTGCCAGCAGTTTTAGCGTTGGGGATCAGCCCCAGCATTTT.